A selection of T cell receptor beta chains follows, all from one sample in a study of blood T cell repertoires in COVID-19. TCRdb keeps only in-frame clones here, not all; method: immunoSEQ multiplex PCR. The table lists 75,000 to 100,000 clones, around nine tenths of them singletons, with 15% in the top ten. Sequencing was performed on peripheral blood. These receptors were taken from a human donor in a cohort sampled during active COVID-19. The CDR3 runs from the conserved cysteine through the conserved F or W. A D gene is named only where the DNA matches it firmly. Clone sizes are given selectively: once, few, many, or a class where the clone is expanded.

J gene | V gene | D gene | clone size | CDR3 protein | CDR3 DNA
TRBJ2-1 | TRBV6-5 | . | . | CASQRVSSYNEQFF | TGTGCCAGCCAGCGGGTAAGCTCCTACAATGAGCAGTTCTTC
TRBJ2-7 | TRBV3-1/TRBV3-2 | . | . | CASSQDSVSYEQYF | TGTGCCAGCAGCCAAGATTCGGTTTCCTACGAGCAGTACTTC
TRBJ2-7 | TRBV28 | . | . | CASSPNVAPYEQYF | TGTGCCAGCAGCCCGAACGTAGCTCCCTACGAGCAGTACTTC
TRBJ1-2 | TRBV4-2 | TRBD1 | . | CASNPTGGNYGYTF | TGTGCCAGCAACCCGACAGGGGGTAACTATGGCTACACCTTC
TRBJ2-5 | TRBV11-2 | . | . | CASSLIIEGLETQYF | TGTGCCAGCAGCTTAATCATTGAGGGTCTAGAGACCCAGTACTTC
TRBJ1-2 | TRBV30 | . | . | CAWSGGQIGYTF | TGTGCCTGGAGTGGAGGACAGATAGGCTACACCTTC
TRBJ1-5 | TRBV10-2 | . | once | CASSGDTDQPQHF | TGCGCCAGCAGTGGTGACACCGATCAGCCCCAGCATTTT
TRBJ1-6 | TRBV7-9 | . | . | CASSLSRGRDSPLHF | TGTGCCAGCAGCTTATCCAGGGGAAGGGATTCACCCCTCCACTTT
TRBJ2-1 | TRBV7-9 | . | . | CASSSDSYNEQFF | TGTGCCAGCAGCTCTGACAGTTACAATGAGCAGTTCTTC
TRBJ2-7 | TRBV12-3/TRBV12-4 | . | . | CASSLAGAHEQYF | TGTGCCAGCAGTTTAGCGGGAGCTCACGAGCAGTACTTC
TRBJ1-1 | TRBV5-5 | TRBD1 | . | CASSWGQGTEAFF | TGTGCCAGCAGCTGGGGACAGGGCACTGAAGCTTTCTTT
TRBJ2-1 | TRBV3-1/TRBV3-2 | . | few | CASSLGGINEQFF | TGTGCCAGCAGCCTGGGAGGAATCAATGAGCAGTTCTTC
TRBJ2-5 | TRBV18 | . | . | CASSPLSQGIQETQYF | TGTGCCAGCTCACCACTAAGCCAGGGTATCCAAGAGACCCAGTACTTC
TRBJ2-2 | TRBV6-5 | . | . | CASRSALRGTGELFF | TGTGCCAGCAGATCAGCCCTCCGCGGGACCGGGGAGCTGTTTTTT
TRBJ2-1 | TRBV10-2 | TRBD2 | . | CASKFYVGLAGADEQFF | TGCGCCAGCAAATTCTACGTCGGACTAGCGGGAGCCGATGAGCAGTTCTTC
TRBJ2-3 | TRBV18 | TRBD2 | . | CASSPQLIAGGPDTQYF | TGTGCCAGCTCCCCGCAACTAATAGCGGGGGGGCCTGATACGCAGTATTTT
TRBJ2-3 | TRBV5-5 | TRBD2 | . | CASSWGFSGRAVDTQYF | TGTGCCAGCAGCTGGGGCTTCAGCGGGAGGGCCGTGGATACGCAGTATTTT
TRBJ1-2 | TRBV27 | . | . | CASRQANFTNYGYTF | TGTGCCAGCCGCCAGGCAAACTTCACTAACTATGGCTACACCTTC
TRBJ2-7 | TRBV5-1 | TRBD1 | . | CASSLLRGIEQYF | TGCGCCAGCAGCTTGCTCAGGGGGATCGAGCAGTACTTC
TRBJ2-1 | TRBV7-9 | TRBD2 | . | CASSVSGSSYNEQFF | TGTGCCAGCAGCGTTAGCGGGAGCTCCTACAATGAGCAGTTCTTC
TRBJ1-4 | TRBV19 | TRBD1 | . | CASSIAGRGSTATNEKLFF | TGTGCCAGTAGTATAGCCGGCAGGGGGTCAACCGCAACTAATGAAAAACTGTTTTTT
TRBJ1-3 | TRBV7-2 | . | . | CASTAQGGRSGNTIYF | TGTGCCAGCACCGCCCAAGGGGGTCGCTCTGGAAACACCATATATTTT
TRBJ2-7 | TRBV4-1 | . | . | CASSLYGGVDEQYF | TGCGCCAGCAGCCTTTACGGGGGTGTCGACGAGCAGTACTTC
TRBJ2-1 | TRBV6-6 | TRBD2 | . | CASSYSSGGSLFF | TGTGCCAGCAGTTATTCTAGCGGGGGTTCCCTGTTCTTC
TRBJ1-2 | TRBV7-3 | TRBD1 | once | CASSLTGDRGLDGYTF | TGTGCCAGCAGCTTAACGGGGGACAGGGGTCTCGATGGCTACACCTTC
TRBJ1-3 | TRBV19 | TRBD1 | once | CASSWGQGNTIYF | TGTGCCAGTAGTTGGGGACAGGGAAACACCATATATTTT
TRBJ2-7 | TRBV2 | . | . | CASSVAQGYEQYF | TGTGCCAGCAGTGTAGCACAGGGCTACGAGCAGTACTTC
TRBJ1-2 | TRBV10-3 | . | . | CAITDTDLGGYTF | TGTGCCATTACCGACACTGATCTCGGCGGCTACACCTTC
TRBJ2-5 | TRBV19 | TRBD1 | once | CASSLTRTGVETQYF | TGTGCCAGTAGTCTCACTCGGACAGGGGTTGAGACCCAGTACTTC
TRBJ2-3 | TRBV4-1 | TRBD1 | . | CASSPLGQGNTDTQYF | TGCGCCAGCAGCCCCCTCGGACAGGGAAACACAGATACGCAGTATTTT
TRBJ1-1 | TRBV18 | . | once | CASSPTLTIAEAFF | TGTGCCAGCTCACCAACCCTTACTATCGCTGAAGCTTTCTTT
TRBJ2-2 | TRBV2 | . | . | CASGGTSRGELFF | TGTGCCAGCGGCGGGACTTCCCGGGGGGAGCTGTTTTTT
TRBJ2-3 | TRBV2 | . | . | CASQDWTRGTDTQYF | TGTGCCAGCCAAGACTGGACCCGGGGGACAGATACGCAGTATTTT
TRBJ2-7 | TRBV20-1 | TRBD1 | . | CSARDPGQVYF | TGCAGTGCTAGAGACCCGGGACAGGTCTACTTC
TRBJ1-1 | TRBV27 | . | . | CASSLEVGTEAFF | TGTGCCAGCAGTTTGGAGGTTGGCACTGAAGCTTTCTTT
TRBJ1-4 | TRBV7-3 | TRBD1 | . | CASSRKYDRDRESGLREKLFF | TGTGCCAGCAGCCGTAAGTACGACCGGGACAGGGAGTCCGGGCTTAGAGAAAAACTGTTTTTT
TRBJ1-5 | TRBV4-1 | TRBD1 | few | CASSQGQGFQPQHF | TGCGCCAGCAGCCAGGGACAGGGCTTCCAGCCCCAGCATTTT
TRBJ1-4 | TRBV5-1 | TRBD1 | . | CASSLQTGRNEKLFF | TGCGCCAGCAGCCTTCAGACAGGGAGGAATGAAAAACTGTTTTTT
TRBJ2-7 | TRBV5-1 | TRBD1 | . | CASSLGGQAYEQYF | TGCGCCAGCAGCTTGGGGGGACAGGCCTACGAGCAGTACTTC
TRBJ2-1 | TRBV9 | . | few | CASSVQGNSYNEQFF | TGTGCCAGCAGCGTACAGGGGAACTCCTACAATGAGCAGTTCTTC
TRBJ2-2 | TRBV4-1 | . | . | CASSQVILAGPGAGTGELFF | TGCGCCAGCAGCCAAGTTATCTTGGCCGGGCCAGGGGCGGGCACCGGGGAGCTGTTTTTT
TRBJ1-2 | TRBV7-9 | . | . | CASSPSGNNYGYTF | TGTGCCAGCAGCCCCTCGGGGAACAACTATGGCTACACCTTC
TRBJ1-2 | TRBV6-2/TRBV6-3 | TRBD1 | . | CASSGTPGGGYTF | TGTGCCAGCAGTGGAACTCCAGGGGGTGGCTACACCTTC
TRBJ1-2 | TRBV5-3 | . | . | CARSLAGTNYGYTF | TGTGCCAGAAGCTTGGCGGGAACCAACTATGGCTACACCTTC
TRBJ1-5 | TRBV10-3 | . | . | CAIGQSSNQPQHF | TGTGCCATCGGACAGAGTAGCAATCAGCCCCAGCATTTT
TRBJ2-1 | TRBV4-3 | . | . | CASSQAGTLDEQFF | TGCGCCAGCAGCCAAGCGGGTACGCTCGATGAGCAGTTCTTC
TRBJ1-1 | TRBV19 | . | . | CASSFGLTMNTEAFF | TGTGCCAGTAGTTTCGGTCTAACCATGAACACTGAAGCTTTCTTT
TRBJ1-4 | TRBV2 | . | . | CASSPVGTNERLFF | TGTGCCAGCAGTCCAGTCGGGACTAATGAAAGACTGTTTTTT
TRBJ2-1 | TRBV13 | TRBD2 | . | CASSSGLAGGNEQFF | TGTGCCAGCAGCTCTGGACTAGCGGGAGGAAATGAGCAGTTCTTC
TRBJ1-2 | TRBV7-3 | TRBD1 | . | CASSSQGAGGYTF | TGTGCCAGCAGCTCACAGGGGGCGGGTGGCTACACCTTC
TRBJ2-1 | TRBV4-1 | TRBD1 | . | CASSRQVTGMSYNEQFF | TGCGCCAGCAGCCGGCAGGTGACAGGGATGTCCTACAATGAGCAGTTCTTC
TRBJ2-3 | TRBV5-1 | . | . | CASSSVVGGDTQYF | TGCGCCAGCAGCTCGGTGGTAGGCGGGGATACGCAGTATTTT
TRBJ2-1 | TRBV6-2/TRBV6-3 | . | . | CASSYGALYNEQFF | TGTGCCAGCAGTTACGGGGCGTTGTACAATGAGCAGTTCTTC
TRBJ1-6 | TRBV18 | . | . | CASSIDSNSPLHF | TGTGCCAGCTCAATAGACAGCAATTCACCCCTCCACTTT